This T cell receptor (beta chain) was identified during a study of HIV-infected patients and healthy controls. The germline V gene has CDR1 SGHRS and CDR2 YFSETQ. This CDR3 spans 18 amino acids. V shed 2 bases and J 7 bases; nucleotides not matched to a gene: 13. Follow-up blood was drawn about 14 weeks, roughly three months, after antiretroviral therapy began. No cell fractionation was done, so the repertoire covers all unsorted peripheral blood T cells. Study observations and caveats: The diversity differences were not explained by slight age and sex differences between study cohorts.

Reverse transcription used 500 to 550 ng RNA and constant-region primers for alpha and beta. Separate chain-specific third strand synthesis with multiplexing indices produced the alpha and beta libraries. One primer pair amplified all rearrangements per chain; each cDNA got molecular barcodes. TCRdb independently ran MiXCR on the 5' RACE reads; one entry per CDR3 protein. The table has roughly 15,000 distinct CDR3 sequences, around 10% seen once. This clonotype was observed many times. Its antigen remains unknown. The chain links TRBV5-1 to TRBJ1-6; 9 bases agree with TRBD1. The TCR originated in an adult with HIV infection. The donor label of this sample is uncertain. Source: blood, taken during antiretroviral therapy. The chain's CDR3 is CASSFTPTGGSSNSPLHF. In DNA, the CDR3 is TGCGCCAGCAGCTTTACCCCGACAGGGGGTTCCTCAAATTCACCCCTCCACTTT.